This T cell receptor beta chain was found in a study of human T cells and chemical hapten exposure. Time point here: patch test 3, about 24 weeks after DPC sensitization. Treatment noted: therapeutic diphenylcyclopropenone sensitization with weekly scalp DPC. Donors were 18 to 70-year-old alopecia patients suitable for DPC. Study outcomes and limitations: No change in TCRs above 1 in 1000 frequency was produced by DPC sensitization. Having alopecia, donors may respond immunologically unlike healthy people.

TCRdb called the RACE reads again in MiXCR, with one record for every CDR3 protein. The table has roughly 150,000 distinct CDR3 sequences, around a quarter seen once. Germline CDR1 reads LGHNA; CDR2 reads YNFKEQ. The CDR3 contains 13 residues. The V end was cut by 2 bases, the J end by 10 bases, with 9 bases between. This clonotype was recorded many times. The antigen is not known. This receptor was taken from a woman aged 18 to 35 with alopecia areata. Some clones in this sample may be carry-over from other donors' samples. This chain joins TRBV4-2 and TRBJ1-6; maybe TRBD1 (5 bases). The specimen comprised whole blood, sampled in connection with sensitization to the hapten diphenylcyclopropenone (DPC). The CDR3 nucleotides read TGTGCCAGCAGCCAATGGGACGGGTCACCCCTCCACTTT. Translating it yields CASSQWDGSPLHF.